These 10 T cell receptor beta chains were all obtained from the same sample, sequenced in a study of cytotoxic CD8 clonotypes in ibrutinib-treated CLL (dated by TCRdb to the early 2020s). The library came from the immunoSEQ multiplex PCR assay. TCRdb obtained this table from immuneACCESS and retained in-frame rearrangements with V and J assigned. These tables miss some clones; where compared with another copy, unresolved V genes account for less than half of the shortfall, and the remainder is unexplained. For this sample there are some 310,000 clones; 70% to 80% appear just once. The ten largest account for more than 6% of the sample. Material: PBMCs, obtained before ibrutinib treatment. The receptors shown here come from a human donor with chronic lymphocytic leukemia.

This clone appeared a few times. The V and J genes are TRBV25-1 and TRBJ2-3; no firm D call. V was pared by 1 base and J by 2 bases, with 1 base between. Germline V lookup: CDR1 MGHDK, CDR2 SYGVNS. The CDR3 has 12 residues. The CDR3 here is CASSESTDTQYF. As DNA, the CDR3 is TGTGCCAGCAGTGAATCCACAGATACGCAGTATTTT.

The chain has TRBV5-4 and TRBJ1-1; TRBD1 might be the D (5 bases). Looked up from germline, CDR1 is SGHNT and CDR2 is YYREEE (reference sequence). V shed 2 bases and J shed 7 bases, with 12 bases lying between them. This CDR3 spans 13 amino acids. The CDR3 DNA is TGTGCCAGCAGCTTTGTCGGGGACTATGAAGCTTTCTTT. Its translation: CASSFVGDYEAFF.

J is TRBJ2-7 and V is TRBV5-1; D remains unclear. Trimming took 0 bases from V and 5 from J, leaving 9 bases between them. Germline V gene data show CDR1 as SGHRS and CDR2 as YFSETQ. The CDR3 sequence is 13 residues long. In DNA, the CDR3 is TGCGCCAGCAGCTTGGCCTCAGGTGACGAGCAGTACTTC. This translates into CASSLASGDEQYF.

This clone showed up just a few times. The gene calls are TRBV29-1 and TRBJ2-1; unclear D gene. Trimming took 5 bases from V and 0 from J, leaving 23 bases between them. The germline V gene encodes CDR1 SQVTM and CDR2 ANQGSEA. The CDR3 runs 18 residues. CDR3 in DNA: TGCAGCGTTATTCCGACCGCGGCGGAAAAAGTCTCCTACAATGAGCAGTTCTTC. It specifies CSVIPTAAEKVSYNEQFF.

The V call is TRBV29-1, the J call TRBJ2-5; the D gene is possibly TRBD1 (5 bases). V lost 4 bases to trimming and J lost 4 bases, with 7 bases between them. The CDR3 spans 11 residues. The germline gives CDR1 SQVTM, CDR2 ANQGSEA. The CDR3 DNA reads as TGCAGCGTTGCTAGGGGAGAGACCCAGTACTTC. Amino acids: CSVARGETQYF.

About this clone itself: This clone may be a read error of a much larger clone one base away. The CDR3: CASSLEMNTEAFF. The CDR3 DNA reads as TGTGCCAGCAGCTTAGAGATGAACACTGAAGCTTTCTTT. This chain uses TRBV11-3 with TRBJ1-1; D is unclear. Trimming pared 0 bases from V and 0 bases from J, leaving 2 bases between. Germline assignment: CDR1 SGHNT and CDR2 YENEEA. The CDR3 has 13 residues.

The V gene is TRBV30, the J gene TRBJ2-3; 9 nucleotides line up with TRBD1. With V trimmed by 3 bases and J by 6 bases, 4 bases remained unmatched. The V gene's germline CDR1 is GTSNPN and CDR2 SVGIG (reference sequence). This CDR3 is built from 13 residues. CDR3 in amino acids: CAWRWTGVDTQYF. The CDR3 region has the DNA TGTGCCTGGAGGTGGACAGGGGTTGATACGCAGTATTTT.

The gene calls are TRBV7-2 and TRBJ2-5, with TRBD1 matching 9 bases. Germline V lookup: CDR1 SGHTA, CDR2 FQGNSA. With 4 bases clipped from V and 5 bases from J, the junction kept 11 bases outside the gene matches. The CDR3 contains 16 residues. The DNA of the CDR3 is TGTGCCAGCAGCTGGAGGTATCCCGGGACAGGGGAGACCCAGTACTTC. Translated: CASSWRYPGTGETQYF.

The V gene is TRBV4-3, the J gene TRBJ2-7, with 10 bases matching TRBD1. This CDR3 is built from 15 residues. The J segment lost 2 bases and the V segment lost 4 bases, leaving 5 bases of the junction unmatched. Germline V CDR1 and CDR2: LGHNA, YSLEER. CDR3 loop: CASSRWTGGTYEQYF. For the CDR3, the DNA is TGCGCCAGCAGCCGTTGGACAGGGGGGACCTACGAGCAGTACTTC.

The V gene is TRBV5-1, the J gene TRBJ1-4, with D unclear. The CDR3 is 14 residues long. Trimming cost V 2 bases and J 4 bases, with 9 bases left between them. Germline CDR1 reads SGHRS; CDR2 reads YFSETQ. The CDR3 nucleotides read TGCGCCAGCAGCTTATCCGACCTTAATGAAAAACTGTTTTTT. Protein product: CASSLSDLNEKLFF.